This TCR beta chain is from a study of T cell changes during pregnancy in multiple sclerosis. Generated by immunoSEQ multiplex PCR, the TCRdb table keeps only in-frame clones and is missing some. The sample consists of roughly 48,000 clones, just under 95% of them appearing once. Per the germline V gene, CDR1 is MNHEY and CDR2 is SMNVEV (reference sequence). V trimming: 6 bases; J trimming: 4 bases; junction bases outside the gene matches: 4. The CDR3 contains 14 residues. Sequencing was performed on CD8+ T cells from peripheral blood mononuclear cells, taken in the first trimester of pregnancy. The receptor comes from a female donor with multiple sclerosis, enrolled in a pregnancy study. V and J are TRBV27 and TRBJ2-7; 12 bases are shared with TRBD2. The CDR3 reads CASSLAGGGYEQYF. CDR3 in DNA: TGTGCCAGCAGCCTAGCGGGAGGGGGGTACGAGCAGTACTTC.